This T cell receptor beta chain stems from a study of T cell responses to AZD1222 COVID-19 vaccine. Turning to the study itself: Analyses pooled second doses at about 4 or about 12 weeks.

Per germline, CDR1 MNHEY and CDR2 SVGAGI. The CDR3 spans 13 residues. V was pared by 10 bases and J by 1 base, with 7 bases of the junction left unmatched. Findings and limits, study-wide: Sampled repertoires all dated from after the peak T cell response. Baseline testing showed seropositivity in only a handful of AZD1222 recipients.

Worth noting for this clone: Its specificity is not known.

Clones were sequenced by immunoSEQ multiplex PCR, and TCRdb holds only the in-frame ones, with some missing. Of over 110,000 clones listed, over 75% are singletons. The source of this sequence is an adult in good health. The sample was peripheral blood, taken on day 0 of AZD1222 vaccination. The chain links TRBV6-5 to TRBJ2-7; 7 positions agree with TRBD1. For the CDR3, the DNA is TGTGCCACCGGGACAGCCTTTTCCTACGAGCAGTACTTC. Protein product: CATGTAFSYEQYF.